This TCR beta chain stems from a study of shared clonotypes between healthy human individuals. Study observations and caveats: Generation probabilities were higher for clonotypes shared across all four sorted-subset donors than for unshared ones.

The CDR3 is 16 residues long. The V and J ends lost 0 bases and 0 bases respectively, with 10 bases between them. CDR1 and CDR2 (germline): SEHNR, FQNEAQ (reference sequence). The assay was immunoSEQ multiplex PCR, and TCRdb's table has in-frame clones only and misses some. The data hold 2.5 million or so clones, with just over 90% observed a single time. With respect to this clone: As yet, its antigen is unknown.

The receptor was derived from a man younger than 35 in good health. Sequences were obtained from naive CD4+ T cells sorted from blood. Subset of the sample: CD45RA+ positively selected. The chain employs TRBV7-9 and TRBJ2-3; possibly TRBD2 for D (6 bases). The CDR3 DNA sequence: TGTGCCAGCAGCTTAGCGATGGCGGGAAGCACAGATACGCAGTATTTT. Residues: CASSLAMAGSTDTQYF.